A selection of T cell receptor beta chains follows, all from one sample in a study of blood T cell repertoires in COVID-19. Some clones are missing from TCRdb's copy, which holds only in-frame ones; the method was immunoSEQ multiplex PCR. The sample yields roughly 370,000 clones, around nine tenths seen once. Input material: PBMCs or T cells enriched from blood (not recorded which). The receptors stem from a woman aged 45-65 years who had recovered from COVID-19. Each CDR3 is given with its conserved first and last residue. D genes are given only for firm matches. Where a row states a size, it is once, few, many or the class of an expanded clone; other rows omit it.

>once|-|TRBJ1-1|TRBV5-1
CASSTSGARGTEAFF
TGCGCCAGCAGCACATCAGGGGCGCGTGGCACTGAAGCTTTCTTT
>-|TRBD2|TRBJ2-7|TRBV30
CAWKGLARSYEQYF
TGTGCCTGGAAGGGACTAGCGCGCTCCTACGAGCAGTACTTC
>-|TRBD1|TRBJ1-6|TRBV28
CASSPGTGTPLHF
TGTGCCAGCAGTCCGGGGACAGGGACACCCCTCCACTTT
>-|-|TRBJ2-7|TRBV5-4
CASSPTGRHYEQYF
TGTGCCAGCAGCCCGACAGGGAGGCACTACGAGCAGTACTTC
>-|-|TRBJ2-5|TRBV29-1
CSGLEQETQYF
TGCAGCGGATTGGAGCAAGAGACCCAGTACTTC
>-|TRBD1|TRBJ2-1|TRBV6-5
CASIPPGQGYNEQFF
TGTGCCAGCATCCCTCCAGGACAGGGCTACAATGAGCAGTTCTTC
>-|TRBD1|TRBJ1-4|TRBV2
CASSDGTGFEKLFF
TGTGCCAGCAGTGACGGGACAGGTTTTGAAAAACTGTTTTTT
>few|-|TRBJ1-2|TRBV2
CASSPSGGARDYGYTF
TGTGCCAGCAGCCCCTCGGGAGGGGCGCGGGACTATGGCTACACCTTC
>-|-|TRBJ1-1|TRBV29-1
CSVGYSNTEAFF
TGCAGCGTTGGGTACAGCAACACTGAAGCTTTCTTT
>-|-|TRBJ1-6|TRBV3-1/TRBV3-2
CASSQEGPPLHF
TGTGCCAGCAGCCAAGAGGGGCCACCCCTCCACTTT
>once|TRBD2|TRBJ2-2|TRBV30
CAWSWLAGTGELFF
TGTGCCTGGAGTTGGCTAGCGGGGACCGGGGAGCTGTTTTTT
>-|TRBD1|TRBJ1-1|TRBV7-9
CASSLGTGNTEAFF
TGTGCCAGCAGCCTCGGGACAGGGAACACTGAAGCTTTCTTT
>-|-|TRBJ2-2|TRBV28
CASSPTGVPQRTGELFF
TGTGCCAGCAGCCCTACGGGGGTCCCCCAACGTACCGGGGAGCTGTTTTTT
>-|TRBD2|TRBJ2-7|TRBV6-1
CASSEVGGSSYEQYF
TGTGCCAGCAGTGAAGTGGGGGGGAGCTCCTACGAGCAGTACTTC
>-|-|TRBJ2-5|TRBV7-3
CASSPNDFGTQYF
TGTGCCAGCAGCCCCAATGACTTCGGGACCCAGTACTTC
>-|TRBD1|TRBJ1-5|TRBV15
CATSRRRDRAGPQHF
TGTGCCACCAGCAGACGTCGGGACAGGGCAGGGCCCCAGCATTTT
>many|TRBD1|TRBJ1-2|TRBV7-9
CASSLANTGGAIGYTF
TGTGCCAGCAGCTTAGCCAATACAGGGGGCGCGATTGGCTACACCTTC
>-|-|TRBJ1-2|TRBV19
CASSIGDRRTYGYTF
TGTGCCAGTAGTATAGGTGACAGGAGAACCTATGGCTACACCTTC
>-|-|TRBJ2-3|TRBV20-1
CSATVTDTQYF
TGCAGTGCTACCGTTACAGATACGCAGTATTTT
>-|-|TRBJ2-7|TRBV6-5
CASSPDWYEQYF
TGTGCCAGCAGCCCCGACTGGTACGAGCAGTACTTC
>-|-|TRBJ1-3|TRBV15
CATSRDLRDFPPNTIYF
TGTGCCACCAGCAGAGATCTCCGGGACTTTCCCCCTAACACCATATATTTT
>-|-|TRBJ1-1|TRBV18
CASSPQENTEAFF
TGTGCCAGCTCACCGCAGGAGAACACTGAAGCTTTCTTT